This entry is about one T cell receptor (beta chain). Its target is not known. The data stem from a study of cytomegalovirus exposure and HLA in healthy donors. General observations from the study: The authors enumerated around 150 TCR beta chains as linked to cytomegalovirus.

The CDR3 covers 13 residues. V lost 5 bases and J lost 0, with 5 bases in between. The germline CDR1 and CDR2 sequences are SQVTM and ANQGSEA. Profiled with immunoSEQ multiplex PCR; TCRdb holds only in-frame clones, not every one. The sample includes roughly 50,000 clones, just over 90% of them seen just once. The clonotype originates from a woman aged 18-29 years in good health and CMV-seropositive. The chain carries TRBV29-1 and TRBJ1-6; tentative D call: TRBD1 (5 bases). The sequenced sample consisted of PBMCs. The CDR3 DNA reads TGCAGCGTTCAGGGCTCCTATAATTCACCCCTCCACTTT. Its translation: CSVQGSYNSPLHF.